This paragraph covers one T cell receptor (beta chain) sequence. Its target is unknown. Different DNA sequences within this sample yield the same CDR3. Donors included only healthy HIV-negative adults lacking recent acute infections or vaccinations. CD4+ cell separation produced CD45RA+ naive and CD45RA-negative memory subsets. These data are taken from a study of shared clonotypes between healthy human individuals. Overall study context: Donors were two women and a few men aged 18 to 49. Regarding the study as a whole: Among a handful of donors, roughly 5.5% of naive CD4 clonotypes were found in common.

TCRdb's copy holds only in-frame clones and misses some; the assay was immunoSEQ multiplex PCR. The sample lists 1,400,000 or so clones; approximately 98.5% were seen once. Germline loops: CDR1 SGHNT, CDR2 YYREEE (reference sequence). V shed 4 bases and J shed 0 bases, with 6 bases lying between them. This CDR3 is built from 13 residues. The chain joins TRBV5-4 to TRBJ2-3, with D unclear. The sample consisted of naive CD4+ T cells sorted from blood. Specified subset: CD45RA+ positively selected. This receptor was taken from a man aged 25-40 years in good health. The CDR3 bases are TGTGCCAGCAGCATTGACAGCACAGATACGCAGTATTTT. It translates to CASSIDSTDTQYF.